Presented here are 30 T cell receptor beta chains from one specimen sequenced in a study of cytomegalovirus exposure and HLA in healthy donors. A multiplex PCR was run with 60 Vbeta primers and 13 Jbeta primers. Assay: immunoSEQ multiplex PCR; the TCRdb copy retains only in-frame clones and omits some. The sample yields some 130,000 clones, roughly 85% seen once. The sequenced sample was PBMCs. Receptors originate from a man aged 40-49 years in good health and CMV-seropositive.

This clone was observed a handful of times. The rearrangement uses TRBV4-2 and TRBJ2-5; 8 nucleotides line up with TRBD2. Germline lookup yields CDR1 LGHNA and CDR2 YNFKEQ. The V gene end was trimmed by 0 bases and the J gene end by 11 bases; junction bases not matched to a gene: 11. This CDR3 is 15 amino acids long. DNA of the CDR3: TGTGCCAGCAGCCAAGATGAAACGGGAGGGCGTTGGCAGTACTTC. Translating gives CASSQDETGGRWQYF.

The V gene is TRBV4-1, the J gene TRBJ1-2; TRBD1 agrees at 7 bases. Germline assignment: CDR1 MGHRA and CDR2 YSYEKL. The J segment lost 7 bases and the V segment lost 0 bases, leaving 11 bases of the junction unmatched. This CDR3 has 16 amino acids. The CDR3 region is CASSQDWAGGSSGYTF. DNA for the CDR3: TGCGCCAGCAGCCAAGATTGGGCAGGGGGGTCCAGTGGCTACACCTTC.

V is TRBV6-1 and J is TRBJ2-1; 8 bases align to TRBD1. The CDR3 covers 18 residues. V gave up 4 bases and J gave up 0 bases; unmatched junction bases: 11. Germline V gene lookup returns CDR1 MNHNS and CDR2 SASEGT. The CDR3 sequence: CASSARDRSLSSYNEQFF. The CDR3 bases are TGTGCCAGCAGTGCCCGGGACAGGAGCCTGAGCTCCTACAATGAGCAGTTCTTC.

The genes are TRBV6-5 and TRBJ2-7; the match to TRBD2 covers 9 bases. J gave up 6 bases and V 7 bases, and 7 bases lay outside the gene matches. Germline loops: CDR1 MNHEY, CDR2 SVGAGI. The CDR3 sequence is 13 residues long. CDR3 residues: CASNDGTSSEQYF. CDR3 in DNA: TGTGCCAGCAACGACGGGACTAGCAGCGAGCAGTACTTC.

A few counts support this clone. CDR3 in amino acids: CASSPDRDRGYEQYF. The CDR3 coding sequence is TGCGCCAGCAGCCCAGACCGGGACAGGGGCTACGAGCAGTACTTC. V is TRBV5-1 and J is TRBJ2-7; 10 nucleotides match TRBD1. The germline V gene encodes CDR1 SGHRS and CDR2 YFSETQ. V was pared by 4 bases and J by 3 bases, with 7 bases of the junction left unmatched. CDR3 size: 15 residues.

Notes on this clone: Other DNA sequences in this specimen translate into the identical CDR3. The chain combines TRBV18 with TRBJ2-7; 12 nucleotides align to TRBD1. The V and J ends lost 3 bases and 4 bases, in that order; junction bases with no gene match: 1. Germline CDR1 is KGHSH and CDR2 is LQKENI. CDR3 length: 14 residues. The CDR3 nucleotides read TGTGCCAGCTCACCGGGACAGGGGGCATACGAGCAGTACTTC. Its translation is CASSPGQGAYEQYF.

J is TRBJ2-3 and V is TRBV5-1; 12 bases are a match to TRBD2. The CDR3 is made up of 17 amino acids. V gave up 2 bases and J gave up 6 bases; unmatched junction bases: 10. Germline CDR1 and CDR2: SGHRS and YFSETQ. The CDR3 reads CASSLRVTSGRGDTQYF. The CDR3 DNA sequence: TGCGCCAGCAGCTTAAGAGTGACTAGCGGGAGAGGCGATACGCAGTATTTT.

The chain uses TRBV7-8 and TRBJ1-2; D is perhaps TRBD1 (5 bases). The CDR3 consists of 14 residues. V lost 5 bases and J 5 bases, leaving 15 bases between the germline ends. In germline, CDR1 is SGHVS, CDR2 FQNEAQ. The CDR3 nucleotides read TGTGCCAGCAGCCCAAGCAGGGTCCGGTATGGCTACACCTTC. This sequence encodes CASSPSRVRYGYTF.

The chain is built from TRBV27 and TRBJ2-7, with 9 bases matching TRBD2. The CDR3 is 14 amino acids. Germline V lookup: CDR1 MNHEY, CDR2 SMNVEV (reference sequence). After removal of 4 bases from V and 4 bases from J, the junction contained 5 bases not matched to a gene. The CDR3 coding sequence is TGTGCCAGCAGTTCCCGACTAGCGGCATACGAGCAGTACTTC. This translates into CASSSRLAAYEQYF.

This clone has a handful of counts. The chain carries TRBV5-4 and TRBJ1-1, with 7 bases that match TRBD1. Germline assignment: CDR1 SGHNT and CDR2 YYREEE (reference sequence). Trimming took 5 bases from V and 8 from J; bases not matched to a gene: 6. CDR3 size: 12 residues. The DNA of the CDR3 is TGTGCCAGCAGTTGGGGGGACAGCGAAGCTTTCTTT. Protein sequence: CASSWGDSEAFF.

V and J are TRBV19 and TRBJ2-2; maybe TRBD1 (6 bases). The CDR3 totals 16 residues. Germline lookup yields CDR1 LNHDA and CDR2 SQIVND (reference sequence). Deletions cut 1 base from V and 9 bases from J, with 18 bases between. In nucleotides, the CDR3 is TGTGCCAGTAGTATAGGTGGGACAAGTTTTAGCCGGGAGCTGTTTTTT. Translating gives CASSIGGTSFSRELFF.

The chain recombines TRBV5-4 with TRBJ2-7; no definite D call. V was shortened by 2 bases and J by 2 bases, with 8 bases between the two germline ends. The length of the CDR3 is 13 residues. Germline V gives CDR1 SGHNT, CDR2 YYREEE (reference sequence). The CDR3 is CASSFGGTYEQYF. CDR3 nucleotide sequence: TGTGCCAGCAGCTTCGGCGGCACCTACGAGCAGTACTTC.

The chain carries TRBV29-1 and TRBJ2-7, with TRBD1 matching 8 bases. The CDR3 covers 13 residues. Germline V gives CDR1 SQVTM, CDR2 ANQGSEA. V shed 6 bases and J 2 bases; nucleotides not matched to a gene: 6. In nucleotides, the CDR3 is TGCAGCGTGAGACAGGGGACCACCTACGAGCAGTACTTC. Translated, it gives CSVRQGTTYEQYF.

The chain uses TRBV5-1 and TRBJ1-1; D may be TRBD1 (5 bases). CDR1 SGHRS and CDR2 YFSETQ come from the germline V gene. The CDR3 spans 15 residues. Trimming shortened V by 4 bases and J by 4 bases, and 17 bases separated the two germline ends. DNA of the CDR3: TGCGCCAGCAGCACCCTACAGGTTTCGAGCACTGAAGCTTTCTTT. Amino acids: CASSTLQVSSTEAFF.

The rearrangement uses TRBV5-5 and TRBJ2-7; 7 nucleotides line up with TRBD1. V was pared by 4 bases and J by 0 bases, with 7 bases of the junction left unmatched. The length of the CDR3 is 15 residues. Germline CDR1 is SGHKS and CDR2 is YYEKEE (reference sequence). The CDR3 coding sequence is TGTGCCAGCAGCCCGGGACAGCTTTACTCCTACGAGCAGTACTTC. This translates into CASSPGQLYSYEQYF.

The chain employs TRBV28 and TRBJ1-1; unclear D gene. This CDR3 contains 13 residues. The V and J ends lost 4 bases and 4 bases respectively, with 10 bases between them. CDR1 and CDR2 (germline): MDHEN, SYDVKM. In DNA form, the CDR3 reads TGTGCCAGCAGTTCCAGGACTGGCACTGAAGCTTTCTTT. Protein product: CASSSRTGTEAFF.

The CDR3 DNA reads TGTGCCAGCAGCTTAGCCGGGGGGAGGAGAGAGACCCAGTACTTC. This gives the protein CASSLAGGRRETQYF. This rearrangement joins TRBV7-2 to TRBJ2-5; 7 bases are a match to TRBD2. Germline loops: CDR1 SGHTA, CDR2 FQGNSA. This CDR3 spans 15 amino acids. The junction had 5 bases not matched to a gene; V was cut back by 0 bases and J by 4 bases.

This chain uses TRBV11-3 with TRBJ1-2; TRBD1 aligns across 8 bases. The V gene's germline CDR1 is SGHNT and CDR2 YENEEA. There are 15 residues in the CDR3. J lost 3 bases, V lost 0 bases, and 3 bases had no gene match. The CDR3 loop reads CASSLEGQGDYGYTF. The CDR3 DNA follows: TGTGCCAGCAGCTTAGAAGGACAGGGCGACTATGGCTACACCTTC.

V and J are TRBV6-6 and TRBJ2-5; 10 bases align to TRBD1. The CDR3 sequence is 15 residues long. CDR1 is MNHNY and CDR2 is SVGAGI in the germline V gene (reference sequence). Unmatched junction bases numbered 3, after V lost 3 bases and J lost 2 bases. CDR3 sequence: CASSYGQGGQETQYF. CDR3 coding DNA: TGTGCCAGCAGTTATGGACAGGGGGGTCAAGAGACCCAGTACTTC.

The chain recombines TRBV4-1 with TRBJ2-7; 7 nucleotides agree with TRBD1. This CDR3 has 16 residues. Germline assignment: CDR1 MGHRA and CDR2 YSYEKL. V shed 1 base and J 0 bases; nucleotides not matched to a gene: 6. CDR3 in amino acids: CASSQVLGDSSYEQYF. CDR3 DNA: TGCGCCAGCAGCCAAGTACTGGGGGACAGCTCCTACGAGCAGTACTTC.

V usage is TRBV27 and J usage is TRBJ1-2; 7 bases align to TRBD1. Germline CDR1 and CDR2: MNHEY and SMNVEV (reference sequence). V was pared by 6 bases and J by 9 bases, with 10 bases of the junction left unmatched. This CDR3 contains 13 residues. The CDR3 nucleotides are TGTGCCAGCAGGGGCGGGACAGACGTTAGCTACACCTTC. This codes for CASRGGTDVSYTF.

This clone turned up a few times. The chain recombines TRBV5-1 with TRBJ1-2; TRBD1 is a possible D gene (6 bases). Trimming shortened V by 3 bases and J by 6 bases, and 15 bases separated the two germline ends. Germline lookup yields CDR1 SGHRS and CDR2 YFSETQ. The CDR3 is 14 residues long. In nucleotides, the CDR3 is TGCGCCAGCAGCTCCCTGGGGGACACCAATGGCTACACCTTC. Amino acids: CASSSLGDTNGYTF.

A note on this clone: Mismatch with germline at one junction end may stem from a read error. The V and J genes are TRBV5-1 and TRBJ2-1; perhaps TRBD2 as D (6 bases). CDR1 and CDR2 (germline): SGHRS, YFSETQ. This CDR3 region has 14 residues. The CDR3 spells CASSLSGTYNGQFF. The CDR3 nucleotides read TGCGCCAGCAGCCTTAGCGGTACCTACAATGGGCAGTTCTTC.

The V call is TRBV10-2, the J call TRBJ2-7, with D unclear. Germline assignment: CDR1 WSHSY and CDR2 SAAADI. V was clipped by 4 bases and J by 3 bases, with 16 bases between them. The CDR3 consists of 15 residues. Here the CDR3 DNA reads TGCGCCAGCAGTGGAGTCGTTGCGAACCACTACGAGCAGTACTTC. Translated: CASSGVVANHYEQYF.

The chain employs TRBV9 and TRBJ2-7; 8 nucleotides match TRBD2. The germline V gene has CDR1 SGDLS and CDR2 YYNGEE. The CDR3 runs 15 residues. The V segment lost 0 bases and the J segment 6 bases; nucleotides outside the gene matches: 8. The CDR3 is CASSVASGSFSEQYF. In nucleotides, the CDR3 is TGTGCCAGCAGCGTAGCGAGCGGGAGCTTTTCCGAGCAGTACTTC. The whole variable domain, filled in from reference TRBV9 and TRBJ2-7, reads DSGVTQTPKHLITATGQRVTLRCSPRSGDLSVYWYQQSLDQGLQFLIQYYNGEERAKGNILERFSAQQFPDLHSELNLSSLELGDSALYFCASSVASGSFSEQYFGPGTRLTVT.

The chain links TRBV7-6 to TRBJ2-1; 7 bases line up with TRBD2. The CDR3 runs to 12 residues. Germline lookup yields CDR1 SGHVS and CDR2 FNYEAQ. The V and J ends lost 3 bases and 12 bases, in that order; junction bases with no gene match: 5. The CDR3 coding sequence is TGTGCCAGCAGCTTGTCGAGGGAGGGGCAGTTCTTC. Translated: CASSLSREGQFF.

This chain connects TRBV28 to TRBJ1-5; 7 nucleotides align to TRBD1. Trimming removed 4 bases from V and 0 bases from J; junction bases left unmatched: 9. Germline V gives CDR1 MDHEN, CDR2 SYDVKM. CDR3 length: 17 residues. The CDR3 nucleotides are TGTGCCAGCAGTTCTCCATCGGACAGGTCTAGCAATCAGCCCCAGCATTTT. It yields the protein CASSSPSDRSSNQPQHF.

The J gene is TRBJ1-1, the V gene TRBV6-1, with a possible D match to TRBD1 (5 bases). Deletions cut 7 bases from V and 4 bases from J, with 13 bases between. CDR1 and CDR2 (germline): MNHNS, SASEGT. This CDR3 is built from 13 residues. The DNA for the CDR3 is TGTGCCAGCAAGAGGGTCGGGGGCACTGAAGCTTTCTTT. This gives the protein CASKRVGGTEAFF.

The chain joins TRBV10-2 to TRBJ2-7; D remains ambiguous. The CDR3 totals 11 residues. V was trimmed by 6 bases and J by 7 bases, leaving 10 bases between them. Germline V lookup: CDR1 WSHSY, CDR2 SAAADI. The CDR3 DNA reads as TGCGCCAGCAGCCCCGGGTGGGAGCAGTACTTC. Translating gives CASSPGWEQYF.

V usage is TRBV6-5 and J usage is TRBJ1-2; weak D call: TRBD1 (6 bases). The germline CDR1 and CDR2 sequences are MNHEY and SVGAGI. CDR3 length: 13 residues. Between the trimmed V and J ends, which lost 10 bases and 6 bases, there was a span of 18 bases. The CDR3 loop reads CATLDRNGDGYTF. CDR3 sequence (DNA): TGTGCCACCCTCGACAGGAACGGTGATGGCTACACCTTC.